Each of the 29 T cell receptor beta chains below was sequenced from the same sample in a study of blood T cell repertoires in COVID-19 (dated by TCRdb to the early 2020s). The library was obtained by the immunoSEQ multiplex PCR assay. The table was pulled from immuneACCESS by TCRdb, which kept in-frame rearrangements only. Such tables lose some clones; where checked, under half of the loss comes from unresolved V genes, and the rest has no known cause. A total of roughly 160,000 clones appear in this sample, 88% of them only once. The biggest ten clones account for 20% to 30% of the sample. The material sequenced was peripheral blood. Source of these receptors: a man in his 60s with acute or convalescent COVID-19.

The genes are TRBV6-5 and TRBJ1-1, with D perhaps TRBD1 (5 bases). Germline V CDR1 and CDR2: MNHEY, SVGAGI. The CDR3 runs to 14 residues. V was trimmed by 4 bases and J by 1 base, leaving 10 bases between them. Here the CDR3 DNA reads TGTGCCAGCAGTTTGGGGGGGGAGAACACTGAAGCTTTCTTT. It yields the protein CASSLGGENTEAFF.

This clone was counted a few times. The chain joins TRBV29-1 to TRBJ1-4, with D possibly being TRBD1 (6 bases). Germline V gives CDR1 SQVTM, CDR2 ANQGSEA. The ends were cut back, 1 base at V and 0 bases at J, with 12 bases in the middle. There are 16 residues in the CDR3. CDR3 region: CSVEATGPTTNEKLFF. The CDR3 DNA reads as TGCAGCGTTGAAGCCACAGGGCCCACAACTAATGAAAAACTGTTTTTT.

The chain links TRBV19 to TRBJ2-1, with 7 bases that match TRBD2. The V segment lost 4 bases and the J segment 7 bases; nucleotides outside the gene matches: 10. The CDR3 has 15 residues. Per the germline V gene, CDR1 is LNHDA and CDR2 is SQIVND (reference sequence). The CDR3 here is CASSSGGPKVNEQFF. Written as DNA, the CDR3 is TGTGCCAGTAGTAGCGGGGGACCGAAGGTAAATGAGCAGTTCTTC.

This chain links TRBV5-4 with TRBJ1-2; D is ambiguous. The CDR3 is made up of 19 amino acids. Germline assignment: CDR1 SGHNT and CDR2 YYREEE (reference sequence). The V gene lost 6 bases and the J gene lost 0 bases, with 27 bases spanning the gap. The CDR3 reads CASNPPGSRGMDPNYGYTF. The CDR3 bases are TGTGCCAGCAACCCGCCTGGAAGTCGGGGAATGGACCCTAACTATGGCTACACCTTC.

This clone showed up just a few times. The DNA is left out, because the CDR3 cannot be placed on it with certainty; the CDR3 is given as TCRdb lists it. The rearrangement links TRBV5-1 to TRBJ2-5; TRBD2, the table's D call, was not compared with the DNA. The CDR3 length is 13 residues, termini included. The germline V gene has CDR1 SGHRS and CDR2 YFSETQ. CDR3 region: CASSLVGLGSADF.

The chain couples TRBV6-5 to TRBJ2-2; a possible D gene is TRBD2 (5 bases). Germline V gene data show CDR1 as MNHEY and CDR2 as SVGAGI. Deletions cut 5 bases from V and 3 bases from J, with 13 bases between. This CDR3 is 15 amino acids long. CDR3 sequence (DNA): TGTGCCAGCAGTCCCCCCGCGGGCTACACCGGGGAGCTGTTTTTT. Translated, it gives CASSPPAGYTGELFF.

This chain joins TRBV9 and TRBJ1-3, with 8 positions matching TRBD1. CDR1 and CDR2 (germline): SGDLS, YYNGEE. V trimming: 3 bases; J trimming: 0 bases; junction bases outside the gene matches: 2. This CDR3 has 15 residues. CDR3 sequence (DNA): TGTGCCAGCAGCGACAGGGGGGCCTCTGGAAACACCATATATTTT. Translated: CASSDRGASGNTIYF.

The CDR3 bases are TGTGCCACCGGGACTGGGAATTCACCCCTCCACTTT. This gives the protein CATGTGNSPLHF. This chain connects TRBV2 to TRBJ1-6; TRBD1 is a possible D gene (5 bases). V dropped 10 bases and J dropped 7 bases, with 11 bases sitting between them. This CDR3 region has 12 residues. CDR1 is SNHLY and CDR2 is FYNNEI in the germline V gene.

The chain links TRBV3-1 (or the pseudogene TRBV3-2) to TRBJ2-7, with TRBD1 matching over 9 bases. The germline V gene has CDR1 LGHDT and CDR2 YNNKEL (reference sequence). This CDR3 contains 14 residues. V was pared by 2 bases and J by 4 bases, with 3 bases of the junction left unmatched. The CDR3 DNA follows: TGTGCCAGCAGCCAATATGGACAGGGGTACGAGCAGTACTTC. Translated, it gives CASSQYGQGYEQYF.

This chain joins TRBV6-5 and TRBJ2-7, with D possibly TRBD1 on 5 matching bases. Per germline, CDR1 MNHEY and CDR2 SVGAGI. V gave up 5 bases and J gave up 1 base, with 12 bases separating them. The CDR3 is made up of 14 amino acids. In DNA form, the CDR3 reads TGTGCCAGCAGTCCACGGACATATTCCTACGAGCAGTACTTC. Protein product: CASSPRTYSYEQYF.

The J gene is TRBJ2-7, the V gene TRBV6-4; D may be TRBD1 (5 bases). Germline CDR1 MRHNA, CDR2 SNTAGT. The CDR3 runs to 17 residues. Trimming removed 4 bases at V and 2 bases at J, with 21 bases between. CDR3 nucleotide sequence: TGTGCCAGCAGTGGAAAGGATGCAGGGCATACCCCCTACGAGCAGTACGTC. Protein product: CASSGKDAGHTPYEQYV.

A word on this clone: This specimen includes other DNA sequences encoding the same CDR3. This chain joins TRBV27 and TRBJ1-2; D may be TRBD1 (5 bases). Germline CDR1 and CDR2: MNHEY and SMNVEV (reference sequence). V lost 6 bases and J lost 4, with 15 bases in between. The CDR3 is 14 residues long. CDR3 DNA sequence: TGTGCCAGCAGCTTCCAGGGTGGTGGCTATGGCTACACCTTC. Its translation is CASSFQGGGYGYTF.

The CDR3 here is CASSRQGPATNEKLFF. DNA for the CDR3: TGTGCCAGCTCAAGACAGGGCCCCGCAACTAATGAAAAACTGTTTTTT. V gene TRBV18 combines with J gene TRBJ1-4, with 7 bases lining up with TRBD1. The CDR3 has 16 amino acids. V was pared by 5 bases and J by 0 bases, with 6 bases of the junction left unmatched. The germline V gene encodes CDR1 KGHSH and CDR2 LQKENI.

The rearrangement uses TRBV14 and TRBJ1-1; D might be TRBD1 (5 bases). Germline CDR1 is SGHDN and CDR2 is FVKESK. This CDR3 has 16 amino acids. V was pared by 0 bases and J by 4 bases, with 15 bases between. For the CDR3, the DNA is TGTGCCAGCAGCCAAGAACGGAGCCTTCAGGGCACTGAAGCTTTCTTT. It encodes CASSQERSLQGTEAFF.

The chain is built from TRBV2 and TRBJ2-2, with D perhaps TRBD1 (7 bases). The CDR3 covers 16 residues. The germline CDR1 and CDR2 sequences are SNHLY and FYNNEI. Trimming pared 6 bases from V and 7 bases from J, leaving 21 bases between. The CDR3 region has the DNA TGTGCCAGCAGCCAGGGGGTGATCAGGGGAGGCGGGGAGCTGTTTTTT. Protein sequence: CASSQGVIRGGGELFF.

This clone was seen just once. The chain uses TRBV19 and TRBJ1-3; D gene ambiguous. With 5 bases removed from V and 1 base from J, the gap between germline ends came to 9 bases. The germline CDR1 and CDR2 sequences are LNHDA and SQIVND (reference sequence). CDR3 size: 14 residues. CDR3 region: CASSPRRSGNTIYF. CDR3 DNA sequence: TGTGCCAGTAGTCCCCGGAGATCTGGAAACACCATATATTTT.

The chain employs TRBV19 and TRBJ1-1, with TRBD1 as a possible D gene (6 bases). CDR3 length: 15 residues. CDR1 LNHDA and CDR2 SQIVND come from the germline V gene (reference sequence). Trimming cost V 6 bases and J 0 bases, with 14 bases left between them. Written as DNA, the CDR3 is TGTGCCAGTAGCGGGGGGCTTCTCATGAACACTGAAGCTTTCTTT. Amino acids: CASSGGLLMNTEAFF.

V and J are TRBV19 and TRBJ2-1; 12 bases are a match to TRBD1. Per the germline V gene, CDR1 is LNHDA and CDR2 is SQIVND (reference sequence). V lost 4 bases, J lost 11 bases, and 12 bases stayed unmatched. The CDR3 sequence is 16 residues long. CDR3 amino acids: CASSRSPGQGAEKQFF. In DNA, the CDR3 is TGTGCCAGTAGTAGATCACCGGGACAGGGGGCAGAGAAGCAGTTCTTC.

The gene calls are TRBV9 and TRBJ2-1, with TRBD2 matching over 9 bases. Germline V lookup: CDR1 SGDLS, CDR2 YYNGEE. V was pared by 0 bases and J by 5 bases, with 6 bases of the junction left unmatched. The CDR3 extends over 16 amino acids. The CDR3 here is CASSVGAGGPHNEQFF. CDR3 DNA sequence: TGTGCCAGCAGCGTAGGGGCGGGGGGGCCCCACAATGAGCAGTTCTTC.

The rearrangement links TRBV6-5 to TRBJ1-1, with a possible D match to TRBD1 (5 bases). In germline, CDR1 is MNHEY, CDR2 SVGAGI. The germline V and J ends were trimmed by 5 bases and 7 bases, with 8 bases remaining between them. The CDR3 totals 11 residues. CDR3: CASSQTVEAFF. The CDR3 DNA follows: TGTGCCAGCAGTCAGACAGTTGAAGCTTTCTTT.

This clone was detected only once. V and J are TRBV19 and TRBJ1-5; 10 bases are a match to TRBD1. J lost 6 bases, V lost 2 bases, and 10 bases had no gene match. There are 17 residues in the CDR3. Germline V lookup: CDR1 LNHDA, CDR2 SQIVND (reference sequence). The CDR3 is CASSINWGQGISQPQHF. CDR3 DNA sequence: TGTGCCAGTAGTATAAATTGGGGACAGGGGATCAGTCAGCCCCAGCATTTT.

The chain combines TRBV6-6 with TRBJ1-3; D gene unclear. Germline V gives CDR1 MNHNY, CDR2 SVGAGI (reference sequence). This CDR3 has 13 amino acids. Trimming took off 2 bases at V and 5 bases at J, with 7 bases between the two ends. The CDR3 is CASSYPGRNTIYF. The DNA for the CDR3 is TGTGCCAGCAGTTACCCCGGGAGAAACACCATATATTTT.

The rearrangement uses TRBV4-3 and TRBJ2-1, with TRBD1 matching over 10 bases. There are 15 residues in the CDR3. After removal of 1 base from V and 4 bases from J, the junction contained 1 base not matched to a gene. Germline V gives CDR1 LGHNA, CDR2 YSLEER. The CDR3 sequence: CASSQGQGAYNEQFF. The CDR3, as DNA: TGCGCCAGCAGCCAAGGACAGGGGGCTTACAATGAGCAGTTCTTC.

V gene TRBV30 combines with J gene TRBJ2-3; 16 bases line up with TRBD2. This CDR3 is 18 amino acids long. The V gene's germline CDR1 is GTSNPN and CDR2 SVGIG (reference sequence). V was clipped by 3 bases and J by 3 bases; unmatched bases: 9. This chain's CDR3 is CAWSPGTSGGAWTDTQYF. The CDR3 DNA reads TGTGCCTGGAGCCCCGGGACTAGCGGGGGGGCGTGGACAGATACGCAGTATTTT.

The chain carries TRBV7-2 and TRBJ2-5; 9 nucleotides align to TRBD2. After removal of 5 bases from V and 5 bases from J, the junction contained 12 bases not matched to a gene. The CDR3 covers 16 residues. Germline V lookup: CDR1 SGHTA, CDR2 FQGNSA. CDR3 in amino acids: CASSKRGGGVFETQYF. CDR3 DNA sequence: TGTGCCAGCAGCAAGCGGGGCGGGGGGGTATTCGAGACCCAGTACTTC.

The chain is built from TRBV2 and TRBJ2-7; weak D call: TRBD1 (6 bases). CDR1 and CDR2 (germline): SNHLY, FYNNEI. Trimming pared 3 bases from V and 2 bases from J, leaving 14 bases between. The CDR3 spans 15 residues. The CDR3 DNA reads TGTGCCAGCAGTGATGACAGGTTCTCTACCTACGAGCAGTACGTC. Translating it yields CASSDDRFSTYEQYV.

The chain couples TRBV24-1 to TRBJ2-2; a possible D gene is TRBD1 (8 bases). CDR1 is KGHDR, CDR2 SFDVKD, per germline. Trimming cost V 2 bases and J 7 bases, with 28 bases left between them. This CDR3 is 20 amino acids long. DNA of the CDR3: TGTGCCACCAGTGATTCCACAGATGACAGGGGTAAGGGGGAGGGCGGGGAGCTGTTTTTT. Translation: CATSDSTDDRGKGEGGELFF.

The genes are TRBV7-3 and TRBJ2-1, with 12 bases aligning to TRBD2. This CDR3 comprises 16 residues. Trimming took 4 bases from V and 9 from J; bases not matched to a gene: 10. Germline values: CDR1 SGHTA, CDR2 FQGTGA. CDR3 sequence: CASSWRLAGGGSEQFF. The CDR3, as DNA: TGTGCCAGCAGCTGGAGGCTAGCGGGAGGGGGGAGTGAGCAGTTCTTC.

V is TRBV9 and J is TRBJ1-6; D unclear. V lost 3 bases and J 6 bases, leaving 4 bases between the germline ends. Germline values: CDR1 SGDLS, CDR2 YYNGEE. The CDR3 sequence is 12 residues long. The CDR3 reads CASSDGNSPLHF. The CDR3 region has the DNA TGTGCCAGCAGCGACGGTAATTCACCCCTCCACTTT.